Listed below are T cell receptor beta chains from one sample, sequenced in a study of cytomegalovirus exposure and HLA in healthy donors. This table comes from immunoSEQ multiplex PCR, and its TCRdb copy is limited to in-frame clones, with some not included. The data contain 150,000 to 200,000 clones, about nine tenths of them seen just once; the ten biggest clones take up about 2.5%. Sequencing was done on a sample of PBMCs. All receptors derive from a man aged 18 to 35 in good health and CMV-seropositive. The CDR3 runs from the conserved cysteine through the conserved F or W. The order of the fields is V gene, clone size, D gene, J gene, CDR3 protein, CDR3 DNA. D genes are given only for firm matches. Rows give clone size only sometimes, using once, few, many, or a class for an expanded clone.

TRBV7-6	.	TRBD2	TRBJ2-3	CASSPETSGSDTQYF	TGTGCCAGCAGCCCGGAGACTAGCGGGTCAGATACGCAGTATTTT
TRBV7-6	.	TRBD2	TRBJ2-7	CASSPLGRLAGDLSSYEQYF	TGTGCCAGCAGCCCCTTGGGAAGACTAGCGGGGGACCTGAGCTCCTACGAGCAGTACTTC
TRBV4-3	.	TRBD1	TRBJ1-2	CASSQDRGQGGSGYTF	TGCGCCAGCAGCCAAGATAGGGGGCAAGGAGGGTCTGGCTACACCTTC
TRBV27	.	TRBD1	TRBJ2-7	CASSLLTGGPYEQYF	TGTGCCAGCAGTTTACTGACAGGGGGCCCCTACGAGCAGTACTTC
TRBV4-1	.	TRBD2	TRBJ2-4	CASSQGLAGGGNIQYF	TGCGCCAGCAGCCAAGGTCTAGCGGGAGGGGGAAACATTCAGTACTTC
TRBV30	.	.	TRBJ2-5	CAWTLWGEETQYF	TGTGCCTGGACTCTCTGGGGGGAAGAGACCCAGTACTTC
TRBV28	few	TRBD1	TRBJ1-1	CASSTTGGANTEAFF	TGTGCCAGCAGTACCACAGGGGGCGCGAACACTGAAGCTTTCTTT
TRBV5-1	.	TRBD2	TRBJ2-3	CASSLSGGGEADTQYF	TGCGCCAGCAGCTTGAGTGGCGGGGGGGAGGCAGATACGCAGTATTTT
TRBV27	.	TRBD1	TRBJ2-7	CASSARDRGYEQYF	TGTGCCAGCAGTGCCCGGGACAGGGGCTACGAGCAGTACTTC
TRBV4-2	.	TRBD1	TRBJ2-7	CASSQGQASTYEQYF	TGTGCCAGCAGCCAGGGACAGGCGAGTACCTACGAGCAGTACTTC
TRBV4-2	.	.	TRBJ1-2	CASRNPTANYGYTF	TGTGCCAGCAGAAACCCGACAGCTAACTATGGCTACACCTTC
TRBV7-9	.	TRBD2	TRBJ2-3	CASSLYGLAGVADTQYF	TGTGCCAGCAGCTTATACGGCCTAGCGGGAGTCGCAGATACGCAGTATTTT
TRBV9	.	TRBD2	TRBJ2-5	CASSNAGTSGQETQYF	TGTGCCAGCAGCAATGCCGGGACTAGCGGCCAAGAGACCCAGTACTTC
TRBV7-9	few	TRBD1	TRBJ1-3	CASSLPQGAGNTIYF	TGTGCCAGCAGCTTACCCCAGGGGGCTGGAAACACCATATATTTT
TRBV6-5	.	.	TRBJ2-7	CASQKDSFPTYEQYF	TGTGCCAGCCAAAAAGACAGCTTCCCTACCTACGAGCAGTACTTC
TRBV9	.	.	TRBJ2-2	CASSGRGTGELFF	TGTGCCAGCAGCGGACGGGGGACCGGGGAGCTGTTTTTT
TRBV5-1	.	.	TRBJ2-7	CASSFRGLSYEQYF	TGCGCCAGCAGCTTTAGGGGGTTAAGTTACGAGCAGTACTTC
TRBV10-1	.	TRBD1	TRBJ1-1	CASSTGQGPTEAFF	TGCGCCAGCAGTACGGGACAGGGGCCCACTGAAGCTTTCTTT
TRBV28	.	TRBD1	TRBJ1-4	CASTEQGPREKLFF	TGTGCCAGCACCGAACAGGGGCCCAGGGAAAAACTGTTTTTT
TRBV7-2	.	TRBD2	TRBJ2-1	CASSIPGTSLHEQFF	TGTGCCAGCAGCATACCCGGGACTAGCCTTCATGAGCAGTTCTTC
TRBV7-3	once	TRBD2	TRBJ2-1	CASSPGLAGNNEQFF	TGTGCCAGCAGCCCAGGACTAGCGGGAAACAATGAGCAGTTCTTC
TRBV21-1	.	.	TRBJ1-6	CASSKVGRQGATSTLHF	TGTGCCAGCAGCAAAGTTGGCAGGCAAGGGGCGACCAGCACCCTCCACTTT
TRBV10-3	.	.	TRBJ2-5	CAISDRSSASGGALNQETQYF	TGTGCCATCAGTGACCGCTCTTCCGCCTCGGGTGGGGCCCTCAACCAAGAGACCCAGTACTTC
TRBV11-2	.	.	TRBJ2-7	CASSFTGSYEQYF	TGTGCCAGCAGCTTTACAGGCAGCTACGAGCAGTACTTC